This T cell receptor beta chain comes out of a study of T cells in Graves' hyperthyroidism and ophthalmopathy (dated by TCRdb to between 2018 and 2021). Study-wide context: Peripheral blood was sampled at the time of initial diagnosis, prior to any treatment. The paper reports TCR Vbeta CDR3 sequencing of approximately 140 peripheral blood samples: approximately 43 ophthalmopathy, 70 to 85 hyperthyroidism and approximately 17 progressor patients. Prospective prediction of ophthalmopathy was tested in an independent validation cohort of approximately 18 hyperthyroidism patients and around 16 patients who later progressed to ophthalmopathy. TCR V-J signatures able to tell the groups apart were searched for in a discovery cohort of 100 or so patients, of whom roughly 42 had Graves' ophthalmopathy and about 55 had stable Graves' hyperthyroidism. In several Graves' hyperthyroidism patients, the study also compared T-cell repertoires from thyroid tissue with T-cell repertoires from blood. Following sampling, methimazole starting at 30 mg daily was given to hyperthyroidism patients, and high-dose intravenous methylprednisolone was given to ophthalmopathy patients. The 90 or so discovery patients were randomly split 7:3 into training and test sets.

The TCR beta CDR3 regions were amplified from the RNA transcripts. For the first round of RT-PCR on the TCR CDR3, the HTBI primer set was used together with the Qiagen OneStep RT-PCR kit. Libraries were constructed in a second round of multiplex PCR, after which size selection and purification were performed. Libraries were sequenced paired-end with 100 bp reads on an Illumina HiSeq2000. The study's own analysis went as follows. SOAPnuke was used to process the raw data, removing reads that contained adapters or uncalled bases, had a mean Phred below 15, or lacked an exact match to the constant primer or identifier. COPE v1.2.5 was used to merge the high-quality paired reads, and each unique nucleotide sequence was defined as a clonotype. MiTCR v1.1 was used to align clonotypes to the IMGT TRBV, TRBD and TRBJ reference segments. The analysis was restricted to V-J combinations with a frequency above 0.0001, which together covered 98% to 99.2% of the repertoires. A TCS score was defined as the ratio of F50 (clonal expansion) to E x V (chaos), with BLOSUM62-based TCRdist applied between CDR3 peptides within each V-J. Welch's t-statistics and random forest reduced some 510 V-J features to 10 to 15, which were used in a naive Bayes classifier (R e1071). Starting from the raw public reads, TCRdb applied fastp trimming at Q25, assembled clones with MiXCR and retained in-frame beta chains. CDR3 protein sequences are deduplicated, and each keeps its most common genes and DNA. The V and J calls here are based on TCRdb, not the publication. Here the sample has roughly 520,000 distinct CDR3 sequences; around 22% occur a single time. The ten biggest clones cover approximately 10% of the sample.

This clonotype was found many times. Its specific antigen is unknown. Per-base quality was not reported, and no clone a single base away is much larger than it. Study-wide conclusions, independent of this receptor: In cross-validation, a model built on a 13 V-J signature told ophthalmopathy apart from stable hyperthyroidism with over 85% sensitivity and around 81% specificity, and in testing the same model reached 80%/75%. In validation, the model predicted progression to ophthalmopathy a median of about 6 months before onset, with about 64% sensitivity and nearly 75% specificity. No statistical method was used to fix the sample size in advance, and group allocation was not hidden from the investigators. Most expanded thyroid clonotypes (frequency above 0.001) were also detected in blood, a finding suggesting that blood repertoires may reflect thyroid immune responses.

Ophthalmopathy patients had moderately to severely active disease, with a Clinical Activity Score of 3 or more, a NOSPECS grade of 4 or more, and a disease duration of less than 3 months. Exclusion was applied to patients with uncontrolled infections, other autoimmune diseases, pregnancy or lactation. Diagnoses were established on the basis of clinical symptoms, serum thyroxine and TRAb, thyroid ultrasound, and orbital computed tomography. PBMCs were isolated from around 10 ml of fresh peripheral blood by Ficoll-Paque density gradient centrifugation. Total RNA was extracted with Trizol reagent, and quality was checked on an Agilent 2100 Bioanalyzer. Reading from cysteine to phenylalanine, the CDR3 counts 18 amino acids. Only the CDR3 DNA stays, 54 bases, in frame from base 1. Reading the germline V gene (reference sequence) gives CDR1 LNHDA and CDR2 SQIVND. V is pared back by 6 bases and J by 0 bases, with 21 bases lying between the germline termini.

Sequences were obtained from blood. Here the chain combines TRBV19 and TRBJ1-3; a weak D assignment points to TRBD1 (6 bases agree). The TCR originated in a woman aged 25 to 39 with Graves' ophthalmopathy. The DNA sequence is as follows: TGTGCCAGTAGCACATTTCTAAGGACAGCGAGCTCTGGAAACACCATATATTTT. This translates into CASSTFLRTASSGNTIYF.